The 15 T cell receptor beta chains reported below all come from one sample, sequenced in a study of blood T cell repertoires in COVID-19. The data were produced by immunoSEQ multiplex PCR, yet TCRdb's version contains in-frame clones alone and is incomplete. The data contain about 55,000 clones, roughly 85% of them seen just once; the ten biggest clones take up under 20%. Sequenced material: peripheral blood. Receptor source: a human donor in a cohort sampled during active COVID-19.

This chain joins TRBV19 and TRBJ1-2, with TRBD1 matching 7 bases. The trim removed 3 bases at V and 3 bases at J, leaving 7 bases unmatched. This CDR3 is built from 15 residues. Per germline, CDR1 LNHDA and CDR2 SQIVND (reference sequence). CDR3 protein: CASSIKGAPHYGYTF. The CDR3 DNA sequence: TGTGCCAGTAGTATTAAGGGGGCGCCCCACTATGGCTACACCTTC.

This clone was recorded only once. The chain has TRBV21-1 and TRBJ1-5; the D segment call TRBD1 is taken from the table without a DNA check. TRBV21-1 is labeled a pseudogene. The length of the CDR3 is 20 residues. CDR3: CASSKTHLTGQGPYNQPQHF. For the CDR3, the DNA is TGTGCCAGCAGCAAAACCCACTTGACGGGACAGGGACCTTACAATCAGCCCCAGCATTTT.

The chain is built from TRBV5-1 and TRBJ1-3; D gene unclear. The germline CDR1 and CDR2 sequences are SGHRS and YFSETQ. The length of the CDR3 is 13 residues. V was trimmed by 0 bases and J by 10 bases, leaving 11 bases between them. CDR3 region: CASSLAVGGTIYF. The DNA for the CDR3 is TGCGCCAGCAGCTTGGCGGTTGGAGGTACCATATATTTT. Filled out from reference TRBV5-1 and TRBJ1-3, the complete variable domain reads KAGVTQTPRYLIKTRGQQVTLSCSPISGHRSVSWYQQTPGQGLQFLFEYFSETQRNKGNFPGRFSGRQFSNSRSEMNVSTLELGDSALYLCASSLAVGGTIYFGEGSWLTVV.

The sample holds one count of this clone. V and J are TRBV19 and TRBJ2-7; TRBD1 might be the D (5 bases). The germline V and J ends were trimmed by 6 bases and 1 base, with 10 bases remaining between them. Germline assignment: CDR1 LNHDA and CDR2 SQIVND (reference sequence). The CDR3 is made up of 13 amino acids. CDR3 DNA: TGTGCCAGTAGCAGACAGCAATCCTACGAGCAGTACTTC. It translates to CASSRQQSYEQYF.

This clone has only one observation. The chain has TRBV19 and TRBJ1-5; no clear D. The germline V gene has CDR1 LNHDA and CDR2 SQIVND (reference sequence). The V and J ends lost 3 bases and 10 bases respectively, with 16 bases between them. This CDR3 is built from 14 residues. CDR3 in DNA: TGTGCCAGTAGTATTCCCGACGGATCGGGTCCCCAGCATTTT. Translating gives CASSIPDGSGPQHF. Together with reference TRBV19 and TRBJ1-5, the CDR3 gives the full variable domain: DGGITQSPKYLFRKEGQNVTLSCEQNLNHDAMYWYRQDPGQGLRLIYYSQIVNDFQKGDIAEGYSVSREKKESFPLTVTSAQKNPTAFYLCASSIPDGSGPQHFGDGTRLSIL.

This clone was picked up one time. The genes are TRBV18 and TRBJ2-7, with D maybe TRBD2 (5 bases). CDR3 length: 14 residues. The V gene lost 3 bases and the J gene lost 6 bases, with 15 bases spanning the gap. Germline-derived CDR1 and CDR2 are KGHSH and LQKENI. This CDR3 is CASSPWRVGGEQYF. In nucleotides, the CDR3 is TGTGCCAGCTCACCTTGGAGAGTAGGAGGCGAGCAGTACTTC. Using reference TRBV18 and TRBJ2-7 for the parts outside the CDR3, the full variable domain is NAGVMQNPRHLVRRRGQEARLRCSPMKGHSHVYWYRQLPEEGLKFMVYLQKENIIDESGMPKERFSAEFPKEGPSILRIQQVVRGDSAAYFCASSPWRVGGEQYFGPGTRLTVT.

The V and J genes are TRBV11-2 and TRBJ2-5, with D maybe TRBD2 (6 bases). There are 14 residues in the CDR3. The V gene's germline CDR1 is SGHAT and CDR2 FQNNGV. V was clipped by 3 bases and J by 2 bases, with 10 bases between them. For the CDR3, the DNA is TGTGCCAGCAGCTTCCGGGGGAGGCAAGAGACCCAGTACTTC. Translated, it gives CASSFRGRQETQYF.

V usage is TRBV11-3 and J usage is TRBJ2-5, with D perhaps TRBD2 (7 bases). V lost 5 bases and J lost 5, with 15 bases in between. The CDR3 contains 14 residues. CDR1 is SGHNT and CDR2 is YENEEA in the germline V gene. CDR3 residues: CASSPAGAGETQYF. For the CDR3, the DNA is TGTGCCAGCAGCCCCGCGGGGGCCGGGGAGACCCAGTACTTC.

The chain carries TRBV7-9 and TRBJ2-7; D gene ambiguous. V was clipped by 5 bases and J by 3 bases, with 11 bases between them. The length of the CDR3 is 13 residues. Germline V gene sequence: CDR1 SEHNR, CDR2 FQNEAQ (reference sequence). The CDR3, as DNA: TGTGCCAGCAGCCGCGGATTCCTCTACGAGCAGTACTTC. This encodes CASSRGFLYEQYF.

The CDR3 region is CASSEFGGSGYTF. The CDR3 DNA reads as TGCGCCAGCAGTGAATTCGGGGGGAGCGGCTACACCTTC. The chain is built from TRBV10-2 and TRBJ1-2; D might be TRBD1 (5 bases). Per germline, CDR1 WSHSY and CDR2 SAAADI. With 3 bases removed from V and 8 bases from J, the gap between germline ends came to 13 bases. The CDR3 consists of 13 residues.

The J gene is TRBJ1-6, the V gene TRBV4-2; TRBD1 aligns across 7 bases. CDR3 length: 16 amino acids. The V and J ends lost 1 base and 10 bases, in that order; junction bases with no gene match: 10. In germline, CDR1 is LGHNA, CDR2 YNFKEQ. The CDR3: CASSQGGWQGESPLHF. The CDR3 DNA reads as TGTGCCAGCAGCCAAGGGGGGTGGCAGGGGGAATCACCCCTCCACTTT.

This chain links TRBV18 with TRBJ2-3, with 7 bases aligning to TRBD1. This CDR3 comprises 14 residues. V dropped 6 bases and J dropped 4; count of bases not matched to a gene: 7. Germline assignment: CDR1 KGHSH and CDR2 LQKENI. The CDR3 region is CASSRQGPADTQYF. The CDR3 nucleotides are TGTGCCAGCTCTCGACAGGGACCGGCAGATACGCAGTATTTT.

The V gene is TRBV19, the J gene TRBJ2-4; TRBD2 might be the D (7 bases). V was clipped by 9 bases and J by 1 base, with 16 bases between them. The length of the CDR3 is 15 residues. Germline assignment: CDR1 LNHDA and CDR2 SQIVND (reference sequence). The CDR3, as DNA: TGTGCCAGCGAAGGGGGGGGGAAGGCCAAAAACATTCAGTACTTC. It translates to CASEGGGKAKNIQYF. Variable domain in full (rest from reference TRBV19 and TRBJ2-4): DGGITQSPKYLFRKEGQNVTLSCEQNLNHDAMYWYRQDPGQGLRLIYYSQIVNDFQKGDIAEGYSVSREKKESFPLTVTSAQKNPTAFYLCASEGGGKAKNIQYFGAGTRLSVL.

The chain recombines TRBV10-3 with TRBJ1-2; 9 positions agree with TRBD1. The CDR3 extends over 14 amino acids. The trim removed 2 bases at V and 4 bases at J, leaving 2 bases unmatched. Germline V gene sequence: CDR1 ENHRY, CDR2 SYGVKD. The CDR3 nucleotides are TGTGCCATCAGTGAGACAGGGGGCGTCTATGGCTACACCTTC. This translates into CAISETGGVYGYTF.

The gene calls are TRBV5-5 and TRBJ2-7; 7 bases are a match to TRBD1. Looked up from germline, CDR1 is SGHKS and CDR2 is YYEKEE (reference sequence). The CDR3 contains 14 residues. The V gene end was trimmed by 0 bases and the J gene end by 4 bases; junction bases not matched to a gene: 4. The CDR3 DNA reads as TGTGCCAGCAGCTTGGCGGCGGACAGGTACGAGCAGTACTTC. It is translated as CASSLAADRYEQYF.